This T cell receptor (beta chain) was found in a study of CD8 T cells in ankylosing spondylitis. Study-level findings and limits: CD8+ cells made up the disease-linked clones, which were relatively rare in peripheral blood. It appeared that ankylosing spondylitis blood was characterized by a TCR beta motif of roughly 8 highly homologous variants. Significant enrichment of disease-linked clones was reported in matched ankylosing spondylitis synovial fluid.

Germline-derived CDR1 and CDR2 are LNHNV and YYDKDF (reference sequence). The CDR3 covers 12 residues. V lost 6 bases and J 4 bases, leaving 7 bases between the germline ends. MiXCR, applied by TCRdb to the 5' RACE reads, yields one record per CDR3 protein. The table has under 550,000 distinct CDR3 sequences, roughly a quarter seen once. This clonotype was counted between two and nine times. Its matching antigen is unknown. Sequencing was performed on blood, either unsorted or a sorted T cell fraction (not recorded which). The chain has TRBV15 and TRBJ2-1; D is unclear. This TCR came from a male donor with ankylosing spondylitis. As DNA, the CDR3 is TGTGCCACCAGTGAAGGTTACAATGAGCAGTTCTTC. Its protein is CATSEGYNEQFF.